This is a list of T cell receptor beta chains from one sample in a study of blood T cell repertoires in COVID-19. Assay: immunoSEQ multiplex PCR; the TCRdb copy retains only in-frame clones and omits some. The sample lists fewer than 400,000 clones; around 87% were seen once. The sample consisted of PBMCs or T cells enriched from blood (not recorded which). All receptors come from a woman in her forties or fifties who had recovered from COVID-19. The CDR3 runs from the conserved cysteine through the conserved F or W. D genes are given only for firm matches. Expanded clones get a size class; other rows say once, few or many, or leave the size out.

cdr3_nt,cdr3_aa,d_call,clone_size,v_call,j_call
TGTGCCAGCAGAGGACTCGGACAGGGGGCTAATTCACCCCTCCACTTT,CASRGLGQGANSPLHF,TRBD1,few,TRBV2,TRBJ1-6
TGTGCCAGCTCACTCGACAGGGTCGAGACCCAGTACTTC,CASSLDRVETQYF,TRBD1,.,TRBV18,TRBJ2-5
TGTGCCAGCTCACCGGGACAGAAAAACATTCAGTACTTC,CASSPGQKNIQYF,TRBD1,.,TRBV18,TRBJ2-4
TGTGCCAGCAGCCAAAACCCTCAGGTGAACACTGAAGCTTTCTTT,CASSQNPQVNTEAFF,.,.,TRBV3-1/TRBV3-2,TRBJ1-1
TGTGCCAGCAGTTCGACAGAACCTTACGAGCAGTACTTC,CASSSTEPYEQYF,.,once,TRBV6-5,TRBJ2-7
TGTGCCAGCAGCTCTGGACAGTCGAACACTGAAGCTTTCTTT,CASSSGQSNTEAFF,.,.,TRBV7-2,TRBJ1-1
TGCGCCAGCAGCTTACCCCCCAACAGTCAGCCGTCTAATGAAAAACTGTTTTTT,CASSLPPNSQPSNEKLFF,.,.,TRBV5-1,TRBJ1-4
TGTGCCAGCAGTACGTCCGGGACAGGACGTCAGCCCCAGCATTTT,CASSTSGTGRQPQHF,TRBD1,.,TRBV28,TRBJ1-5
TGTGCCAGCTCACCAAGCGAGCGGGGCTACGAGCAGTACTTC,CASSPSERGYEQYF,TRBD2,.,TRBV18,TRBJ2-7
TGTGCCAGCAGCTTAGCCGCTTCTCGGGAGCAGTACTTC,CASSLAASREQYF,.,.,TRBV11-1,TRBJ2-7
TGTGCCTGGAGTGTACTCGGGGGGGGGACCCAGTACTTC,CAWSVLGGGTQYF,TRBD2,.,TRBV30,TRBJ2-5
TGTGCCAGCAGCTTGGGACCAGGTGAAGGTGGCTACTATGGCTACACCTTC,CASSLGPGEGGYYGYTF,.,few,TRBV5-4,TRBJ1-2
TGTGCCAGCTCAGGGGACAGGGTGCGGGGCTACACCTTC,CASSGDRVRGYTF,.,.,TRBV21-1,TRBJ1-2
TGTGCCAGCAGCCCCTACGGTGCGGAAGAGTACTTC,CASSPYGAEEYF,.,.,TRBV3-1/TRBV3-2,TRBJ2-5
TGTGCCAGCAGTCCGACAGCCGATGAAAAACTGTTTTTT,CASSPTADEKLFF,.,.,TRBV6-5,TRBJ1-4
TGTGCCAGCAGTTACGGAGGGGGGGCGCGGGGCTACGAGCAGTACTTC,CASSYGGGARGYEQYF,.,.,TRBV6-5,TRBJ2-7
TGTGCCAGTAGTCCCTCGACAGGGAACTATGGCTACACCTTC,CASSPSTGNYGYTF,TRBD1,few,TRBV19,TRBJ1-2
TGTGCCAGCAGTGCTACAGGGTATGGCTACACCTTC,CASSATGYGYTF,.,.,TRBV28,TRBJ1-2
TGTGCCTGGAGTGTAGGCGTCGGCAGGGTCCTAATCGACGAGCAGTACTTC,CAWSVGVGRVLIDEQYF,.,.,TRBV30,TRBJ2-7
TGCGCCAGCAGCCAGGTCCCGGGACAGGAAAGAGACGAGCAGTACTTC,CASSQVPGQERDEQYF,TRBD1,once,TRBV5-1,TRBJ2-7
TGTGCCAGCAGTGAATTCGACGGGCGGGGAGGCAGCGAGCAGTACTTC,CASSEFDGRGGSEQYF,.,.,TRBV6-1,TRBJ2-7
TGTGCCAGCAGCCGGGGACAGGCCTACGAGCAGTACTTC,CASSRGQAYEQYF,TRBD1,.,TRBV7-8,TRBJ2-7
TGTGCCAGCAGCCAAGATTCCGTGGGGGGGCCCACCGGGGAGCTGTTTTTT,CASSQDSVGGPTGELFF,.,.,TRBV3-1/TRBV3-2,TRBJ2-2
TGTGCCAGCAGCCAAGGAGTCTCGGGAGCATACGAGCAGTACTTC,CASSQGVSGAYEQYF,.,.,TRBV4-2,TRBJ2-7
TGCGCCAGCAGCCAAGAATTTACAGGGGATCAGGCTTTCTTT,CASSQEFTGDQAFF,TRBD1,few,TRBV4-1,TRBJ1-1
TGTGCCAGCAGCTTAGCTAAGACTGAAGCTTTCTTT,CASSLAKTEAFF,.,.,TRBV13,TRBJ1-1
TGTGCCAGCAGTGTACGAGAGACTAGCACAGATACGCAGTATTTT,CASSVRETSTDTQYF,.,.,TRBV2,TRBJ2-3
TGTGCCAGCAGCTTATTTACATACGCGAACACCGGGGAGCTGTTTTTT,CASSLFTYANTGELFF,.,.,TRBV11-2,TRBJ2-2
TGTGCCAGCAGCTTAGCCGGAGCCAATAATGAAAAACTGTTTTTT,CASSLAGANNEKLFF,.,.,TRBV7-2,TRBJ1-4
TGTGCCAGCAGCGGTCAACCAAACACTGAAGCTTTCTTT,CASSGQPNTEAFF,.,.,TRBV2,TRBJ1-1
TGTGCCAGCGTGGCAGTTCCTAGCGAGCAGTACTTC,CASVAVPSEQYF,.,once,TRBV2,TRBJ2-7
TGTGCCAGCAGCCAAGATAAGAGTCTAGCTGGAAGAGAGACCCAGTACTTC,CASSQDKSLAGRETQYF,.,.,TRBV3-1/TRBV3-2,TRBJ2-5
TGTGCCATCAAGCAGGTAGGAGGCACTGAAGCTTTCTTT,CAIKQVGGTEAFF,.,once,TRBV10-3,TRBJ1-1
TGCGCCAGCAGCTATTGGGACAGGCAAAATGGGGGTCACACCTTC,CASSYWDRQNGGHTF,TRBD1,.,TRBV5-1,TRBJ1-2
TGTGCCAGCAGTCGGGACAGGAAAACTGGGGCCAACGTCCTGACTTTC,CASSRDRKTGANVLTF,TRBD1,.,TRBV6-2/TRBV6-3,TRBJ2-6
TGTGCCACCCGTGCCTCCAATTCGGTTGAGCAGTTCTTC,CATRASNSVEQFF,.,.,TRBV27,TRBJ2-1
TGTGCCAGCACCTCGGCGGGGGCTAGTGAAAAACTGTTTTTT,CASTSAGASEKLFF,.,.,TRBV28,TRBJ1-4
TGTGCCAGCAGCTTACGACAGAACATGAACACTGAAGCTTTCTTT,CASSLRQNMNTEAFF,.,.,TRBV7-3,TRBJ1-1
TGTGCCAGCTCATCCCGGGATCTCAACCCCCTCCACTTT,CASSSRDLNPLHF,.,.,TRBV18,TRBJ1-6
TGTGCCAGCAGCCCCGGCACGGGGACAGGCTATGGCTACACCTTC,CASSPGTGTGYGYTF,TRBD1,.,TRBV3-1/TRBV3-2,TRBJ1-2
TGTGCCAGCAGTGAATTTAGTAGCGGGAACACCGGGGAGCTGTTTTTT,CASSEFSSGNTGELFF,.,.,TRBV25-1,TRBJ2-2
TGTGCCAGCAGCCCATTCCCAATTGCAACTAATGAAAAACTGTTTTTT,CASSPFPIATNEKLFF,.,.,TRBV7-6,TRBJ1-4
TGTGCCAGCAGCCTTAGCGGCTACGAGCAGTACTTC,CASSLSGYEQYF,.,once,TRBV13,TRBJ2-7
TGTGCCAGTAGTGCCCGGTCAGATACGCAGTATTTT,CASSARSDTQYF,.,.,TRBV19,TRBJ2-3
TGTGCCAGCAGCTTTAACGGGATCTATGGCTACACCTTC,CASSFNGIYGYTF,.,.,TRBV11-1,TRBJ1-2
TGTGCCAGCAGCGGTGGACAGCCTGGGGAGACCCAGTACTTC,CASSGGQPGETQYF,.,.,TRBV9,TRBJ2-5
TGCAGCGGCTGGGGAGGAGCGGGACGGCTCTATGGCTACACCTTC,CSGWGGAGRLYGYTF,.,.,TRBV29-1,TRBJ1-2
TGTGCCAGCAGCCCGGGACAGTTCTATGGCTACACCTTC,CASSPGQFYGYTF,TRBD1,once,TRBV28,TRBJ1-2
TGTGCCAGCAGCTTAGCGCTTGGACAAAGTTCACCCCTCCACTTT,CASSLALGQSSPLHF,.,.,TRBV7-9,TRBJ1-6
TGTGCCAGCAGCCAAGCTGTGAACACTGAAGCTTTCTTT,CASSQAVNTEAFF,.,.,TRBV3-1/TRBV3-2,TRBJ1-1